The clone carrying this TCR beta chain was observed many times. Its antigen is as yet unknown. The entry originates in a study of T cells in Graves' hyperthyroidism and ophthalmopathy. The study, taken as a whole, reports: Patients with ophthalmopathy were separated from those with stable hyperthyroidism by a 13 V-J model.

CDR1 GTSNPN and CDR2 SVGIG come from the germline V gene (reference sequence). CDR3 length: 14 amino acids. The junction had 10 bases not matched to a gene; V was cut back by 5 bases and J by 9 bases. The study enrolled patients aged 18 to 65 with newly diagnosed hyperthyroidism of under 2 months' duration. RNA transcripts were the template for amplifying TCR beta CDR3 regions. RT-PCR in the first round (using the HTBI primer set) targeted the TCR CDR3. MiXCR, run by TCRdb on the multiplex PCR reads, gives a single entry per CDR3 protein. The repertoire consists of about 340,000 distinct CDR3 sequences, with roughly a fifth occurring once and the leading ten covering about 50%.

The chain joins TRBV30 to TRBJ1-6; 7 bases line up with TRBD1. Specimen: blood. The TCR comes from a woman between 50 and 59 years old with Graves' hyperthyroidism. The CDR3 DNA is TGTGCCTGGGGTGGAGACACAGGGGTTTCACCCCTCCACTTT. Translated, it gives CAWGGDTGVSPLHF.